This TCR beta chain was profiled in a study of CD8 T cells in ankylosing spondylitis. The study's findings and limits: In ankylosing spondylitis blood, a motif of seven to nine highly homologous TCR beta variants appeared characteristic. Reportedly, disease-linked clones are significantly enriched in ankylosing spondylitis patients' matched synovial fluid. In peripheral blood, disease-linked CD8+ clones occurred at relatively low frequencies.

Concerning this clonotype itself: Its antigen is undetermined.

The germline CDR1 and CDR2 sequences are SGHVS and FQNEAQ. The germline V and J ends were trimmed by 3 bases and 4 bases, with 9 bases remaining between them. CDR3 length equals 14 residues. Generation of TCR beta libraries employed quantitative 5'-RACE incorporating molecular barcodes. TCRdb passed the 5' RACE reads through MiXCR, listing each CDR3 protein once. The data show approximately 300,000 distinct CDR3 sequences, 20% seen once. The chain is built from TRBV7-8 and TRBJ1-4; no firm D call. The receptor was isolated from a male donor with ankylosing spondylitis or in good health (not recorded which). Material for sequencing was blood, either unsorted or a sorted T cell fraction (not recorded which). The CDR3 DNA reads as TGTGCCAGCAGCTTGTCCATTCTTAATGAAAAACTGTTTTTT. Its protein is CASSLSILNEKLFF.